This is a list of T cell receptor beta chains from one sample in a study of immune evolution from preneoplasia to lung adenocarcinoma. Generated by immunoSEQ multiplex PCR, the TCRdb table keeps only in-frame clones and is missing some. Of about 6,600 clones listed, about 70% are singletons. Sample: FFPE adjacent normal lung tissue. The receptors shown here come from a donor of 70 years or more with lung adenocarcinoma. Each CDR3 is given with its conserved first and last residue. The D gene is left open where the match is weak. Some rows mark clone size as missing; the rest say once, few, many or name a class of expanded clone.

TRBJ1-2 | TRBV7-2 | NA | NA | CASSSRQVYGYTF | TGTGCCAGCAGCTCGAGACAGGTCTATGGCTACACCTTC
TRBJ2-6 | TRBV10-1 | NA | NA | CASSIPIAQSRANVLTF | TGCGCCAGCAGTATCCCGATCGCACAAAGTCGGGCCAACGTCCTGACTTTC
TRBJ2-2 | TRBV19 | NA | TRBD2 | CASRGTSSGIGELFF | TGTGCCAGTAGGGGGACTAGCTCGGGTATCGGGGAGCTGTTTTTT
TRBJ1-5 | TRBV6-4 | NA | NA | CASSECQPQHF | TGTGCCAGCAGTGAATGTCAGCCCCAGCATTTT
TRBJ2-3 | TRBV27 | once | TRBD2 | CASSLGSGRVEYF | TGTGCCAGCAGTTTAGGGAGCGGGAGAGTAGAGTATTTT
TRBJ2-1 | TRBV28 | NA | TRBD2 | CASLGASGNNEQFF | TGTGCCAGCCTTGGGGCTAGCGGGAACAATGAGCAGTTCTTC
TRBJ1-2 | TRBV7-1 | NA | NA | CASSLEGASYTF | TGTGCCAGCAGCTTGGAAGGGGCTAGCTACACCTTC
TRBJ1-5 | TRBV28 | few | NA | CASSPGGSNQPQHF | TGTGCCAGCAGTCCTGGGGGGAGTAATCAGCCCCAGCATTTT
TRBJ2-3 | TRBV28 | NA | NA | CASSRRGRGPTDTQYF | TGTGCCAGCAGCCGACGGGGGCGGGGGCCCACAGATACGCAGTATTTT
TRBJ1-4 | TRBV28 | once | NA | CASRQYGEKLFF | TGTGCCAGCAGACAGTACGGTGAAAAACTGTTTTTT
TRBJ1-1 | TRBV29-1 | once | NA | CSVDRLNTEAFF | TGCAGCGTTGATAGGTTGAACACTGAAGCTTTCTTT
TRBJ2-1 | TRBV4-1 | NA | TRBD2 | CASSQSRGAGAYNEQFF | TGCGCCAGCAGCCAATCCCGAGGAGCGGGAGCTTACAATGAGCAGTTCTTC
TRBJ2-5 | TRBV27 | few | TRBD2 | CASSPGVIAGAQETQYF | TGTGCCAGCAGCCCGGGGGTCATAGCGGGGGCACAAGAGACCCAGTACTTC
TRBJ1-5 | TRBV7-9 | NA | NA | CASSLDGHGNQPQHF | TGTGCCAGCAGCTTAGACGGGCATGGCAATCAGCCCCAGCATTTT
TRBJ1-1 | TRBV29-1 | NA | NA | CSVARQEAFF | TGCAGCGTGGCCAGACAGGAAGCTTTCTTT
TRBJ1-1 | TRBV5-1 | NA | NA | CASTLNPGVGTEAFF | TGCGCCAGCACTCTGAATCCAGGGGTTGGAACTGAAGCTTTCTTT
TRBJ1-3 | TRBV5-1 | NA | TRBD1 | CASSLGTGHSGNTIYF | TGCGCCAGCAGCCTCGGGACAGGGCACTCTGGAAACACCATATATTTT
TRBJ2-2 | TRBV28 | NA | TRBD2 | CASGTSGYTGELFF | TGTGCCAGCGGGACTAGCGGATACACCGGGGAGCTGTTTTTT
TRBJ2-5 | TRBV29-1 | once | NA | CSALGHSRETQYF | TGCAGCGCCCTGGGACATTCGCGGGAGACCCAGTACTTC
TRBJ1-4 | TRBV4-1 | large | TRBD1 | CASSPDRATNEKLFF | TGCGCCAGCAGCCCCGACAGGGCAACTAATGAAAAACTGTTTTTT
TRBJ2-1 | TRBV5-1 | NA | NA | CASSASGAAALYNEQFF | TGCGCCAGCAGCGCATCGGGAGCAGCAGCCTTGTACAATGAGCAGTTCTTC
TRBJ2-7 | TRBV5-4 | NA | NA | CASRHAGQTSSYEQYF | TGTGCCAGCAGACATGCGGGACAGACCAGCTCCTACGAGCAGTACTTC
TRBJ2-5 | TRBV4-1 | NA | TRBD1 | CASSQFPGTGGLETQYF | TGCGCCAGCAGCCAATTTCCCGGGACAGGGGGGTTAGAGACCCAGTACTTC
TRBJ1-1 | TRBV7-9 | few | TRBD1 | CASSQTGREGTEAFF | TGTGCCAGCAGTCAGACAGGGAGGGAAGGCACTGAAGCTTTCTTT
TRBJ1-1 | TRBV6-4 | NA | TRBD1 | CASSDSGDRGQAFF | TGTGCCAGCAGTGACTCAGGGGACAGGGGGCAAGCTTTCTTT
TRBJ1-2 | TRBV10-2 | NA | NA | CASSNGEYGYTF | TGCGCCAGCAGCAACGGGGAGTATGGCTACACCTTC
TRBJ2-5 | TRBV29-1 | NA | TRBD1 | CSVRTGGEETQYF | TGCAGCGTCCGGACAGGGGGCGAAGAGACCCAGTACTTC
TRBJ2-7 | TRBV18 | few | NA | CASSPWGTSSYEQYF | TGTGCCAGCTCACCATGGGGCACTTCATCCTACGAGCAGTACTTC
TRBJ1-2 | TRBV7-8 | NA | NA | CASSLAPTANYGYTF | TGTGCCAGCAGCTTAGCCCCGACAGCTAACTATGGCTACACCTTC
TRBJ2-3 | TRBV14 | NA | NA | CASRRGGGPNTQYF | TGTGCCAGCAGACGAGGGGGGGGCCCAAATACGCAGTATTTT
TRBJ2-5 | TRBV5-1 | NA | NA | CASSPKPPAETQYF | TGCGCCAGCAGCCCAAAACCCCCGGCCGAGACCCAGTACTTC
TRBJ2-2 | TRBV2 | once | NA | CASSTGGRLGELFF | TGTGCCAGCAGTACGGGGGGCCGATTAGGGGAGCTGTTTTTT
TRBJ2-1 | TRBV21-1 | NA | NA | CASNLGALAGAPEFF | TGTGCCAGCAACTTGGGGGCTCTAGCGGGGGCCCCGGAGTTCTTC
TRBJ1-2 | TRBV28 | NA | NA | CASSPPGGYGYTF | TGTGCCAGCAGTCCCCCCGGCGGCTATGGCTACACCTTC
TRBJ1-1 | TRBV7-3 | NA | NA | CASTLQIGDTEAFF | TGTGCCAGCACCTTACAGATAGGGGACACTGAAGCTTTCTTT
TRBJ2-3 | TRBV9 | NA | NA | CASSVETDTQYF | TGTGCCAGCAGCGTAGAGACAGATACGCAGTATTTT
TRBJ1-2 | TRBV7-8 | NA | NA | CASSFVGSYGYTF | TGTGCCAGCAGCTTTGTTGGTTCCTATGGCTACACCTTC
TRBJ2-2 | TRBV6-1 | NA | TRBD2 | CASSETLAGGANTGELFF | TGTGCCAGCAGTGAAACGCTAGCGGGGGGGGCGAACACCGGGGAGCTGTTTTTT
TRBJ1-2 | TRBV7-9 | medium-sized | NA | CASSLTDPGTPSIPF | TGTGCCAGCAGCTTGACGGACCCCGGGACTCCCTCGATTCCCTTC
TRBJ1-3 | TRBV11-2 | NA | NA | CASSLEPTGNTIYF | TGTGCCAGCAGCTTAGAGCCCACTGGAAACACCATATATTTT
TRBJ1-2 | TRBV5-1 | NA | NA | CASSLGPGDNGGYGYTF | TGCGCCAGCAGCTTGGGTCCAGGGGACAACGGGGGCTATGGCTACACCTTC
TRBJ2-7 | TRBV6-1 | NA | NA | CASSERTGSYEQYF | TGTGCCAGCAGTGAGCGGACCGGGTCCTACGAGCAGTACTTC
TRBJ2-6 | TRBV6-1 | NA | NA | CASSATYSGANVLTF | TGTGCCAGCAGCGCAACCTACTCTGGGGCCAACGTCCTGACTTTC
TRBJ1-5 | TRBV6-5 | NA | NA | CASSYTTGSDQPQHF | TGTGCCAGCAGTTACACTACAGGGAGTGATCAGCCCCAGCATTTT
TRBJ1-6 | TRBV25-1 | few | NA | CASTSAGWSSPLHF | TGTGCCAGCACCTCAGCGGGGTGGAGTTCACCCCTCCACTTT
TRBJ2-5 | TRBV18 | NA | NA | CASSPRGAETQYF | TGTGCCAGCTCACCTCGGGGGGCAGAGACCCAGTACTTC
TRBJ1-1 | TRBV11-2 | NA | NA | CASSPGGAEAFF | TGTGCCAGCAGCCCCGGGGGGGCTGAAGCTTTCTTT
TRBJ1-2 | TRBV19 | NA | NA | CASDPGNSYGYTF | TGTGCCAGCGACCCAGGGAATTCCTATGGCTACACCTTC